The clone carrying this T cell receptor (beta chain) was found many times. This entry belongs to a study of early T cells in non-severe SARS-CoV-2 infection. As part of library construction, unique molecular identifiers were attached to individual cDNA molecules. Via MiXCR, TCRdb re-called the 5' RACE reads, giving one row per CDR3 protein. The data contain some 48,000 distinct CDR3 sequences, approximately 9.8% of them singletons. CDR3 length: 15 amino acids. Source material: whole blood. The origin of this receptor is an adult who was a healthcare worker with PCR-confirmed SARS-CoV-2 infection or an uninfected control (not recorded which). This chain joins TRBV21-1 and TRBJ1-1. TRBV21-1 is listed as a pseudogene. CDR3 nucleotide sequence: TGTGCCAGCAGAAGTTGTCACGATTCGGACACTGAAGCTTTCTTT. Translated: CASRSCHDSDTEAFF.